The present entry profiles one T cell receptor beta chain with its context. The germline gives CDR1 SGHTA, CDR2 FQGNSA. With V trimmed by 5 bases and J by 4 bases, 8 bases remained unmatched. CDR3 length: 15 amino acids. Original data processing: Reference gene primer amplification yielded estimated nucleated cell counts. The repertoire was sequenced with immunoSEQ multiplex PCR; TCRdb's copy has only in-frame clones and lacks some. The DNA gave D and trimming, while V, J and clone size come from that table. The data hold 250,000 or so clones, with around 88% observed a single time. This sample is part of a study of blood T cell repertoires in COVID-19. Study-wide background: Sites across the United States, Italy and Spain contributed samples from acute and convalescent COVID-19. Sample material is recorded as cDNA or gDNA derived from T cells, B-cell-depleted T cells, or PBMCs.

The TCR sequence derives from a man older than 75 with acute or convalescent COVID-19. The chain joins TRBV7-2 to TRBJ2-3, with 8 bases lining up with TRBD2. The sample was peripheral blood. The CDR3 is CASSPILAEADTQYF. Written as DNA, the CDR3 is TGTGCCAGCAGCCCAATACTAGCGGAAGCAGATACGCAGTATTTT.